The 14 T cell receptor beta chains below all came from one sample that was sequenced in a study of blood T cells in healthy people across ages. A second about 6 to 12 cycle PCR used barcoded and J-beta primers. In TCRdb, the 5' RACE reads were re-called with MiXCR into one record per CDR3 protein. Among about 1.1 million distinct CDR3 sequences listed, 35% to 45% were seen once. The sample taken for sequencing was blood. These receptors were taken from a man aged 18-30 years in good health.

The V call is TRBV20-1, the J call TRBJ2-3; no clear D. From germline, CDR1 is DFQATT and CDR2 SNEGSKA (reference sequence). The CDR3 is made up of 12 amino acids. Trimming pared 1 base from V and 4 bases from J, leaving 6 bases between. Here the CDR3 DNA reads TGCAGTGCTAGAGCTCGGTCAGATACGCAGTATTTT. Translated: CSARARSDTQYF.

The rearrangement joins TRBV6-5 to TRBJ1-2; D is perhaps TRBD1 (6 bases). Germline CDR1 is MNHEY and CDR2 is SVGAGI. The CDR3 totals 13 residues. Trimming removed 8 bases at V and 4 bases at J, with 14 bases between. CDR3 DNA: TGTGCCAGCCGAACAGGGACCCCCTATGGCTACACCTTC. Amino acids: CASRTGTPYGYTF.

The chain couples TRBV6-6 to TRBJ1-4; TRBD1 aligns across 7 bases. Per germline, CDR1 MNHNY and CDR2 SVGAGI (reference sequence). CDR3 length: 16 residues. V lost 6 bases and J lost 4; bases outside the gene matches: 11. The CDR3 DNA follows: TGTGCCAGCAGATCGTCAGGGGGGGTTTTTAATGAAAAACTGTTTTTT. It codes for CASRSSGGVFNEKLFF.

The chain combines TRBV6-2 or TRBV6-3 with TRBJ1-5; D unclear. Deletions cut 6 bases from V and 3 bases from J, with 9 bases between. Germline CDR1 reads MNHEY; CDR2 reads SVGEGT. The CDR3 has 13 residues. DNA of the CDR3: TGTGCCAGCAGAACTGGGTACAATCAGCCCCAGCATTTT. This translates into CASRTGYNQPQHF.

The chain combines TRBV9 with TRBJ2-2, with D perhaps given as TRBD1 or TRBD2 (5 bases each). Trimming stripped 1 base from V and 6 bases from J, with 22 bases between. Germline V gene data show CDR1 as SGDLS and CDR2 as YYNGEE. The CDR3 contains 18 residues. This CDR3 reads CASSVSSTGGLSSGELFF. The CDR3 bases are TGTGCCAGCAGCGTATCGTCGACTGGGGGTCTAAGTTCCGGGGAGCTGTTTTTT.

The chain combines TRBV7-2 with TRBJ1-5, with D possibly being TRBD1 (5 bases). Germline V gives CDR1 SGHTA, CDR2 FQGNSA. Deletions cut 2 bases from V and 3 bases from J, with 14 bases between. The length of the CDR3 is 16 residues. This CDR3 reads CASSLTAGYDNQPQHF. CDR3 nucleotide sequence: TGTGCCAGCAGCTTAACGGCAGGGTATGACAATCAGCCCCAGCATTTT.

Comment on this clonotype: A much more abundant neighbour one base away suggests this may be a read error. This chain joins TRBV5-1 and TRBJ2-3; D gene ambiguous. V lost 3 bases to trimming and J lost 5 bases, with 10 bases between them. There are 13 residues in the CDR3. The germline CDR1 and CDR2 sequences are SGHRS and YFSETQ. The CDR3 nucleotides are TGCGCCAGCAGCTGGGTACTGGAAGATACGCAGTATTTT. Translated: CASSWVLEDTQYF.

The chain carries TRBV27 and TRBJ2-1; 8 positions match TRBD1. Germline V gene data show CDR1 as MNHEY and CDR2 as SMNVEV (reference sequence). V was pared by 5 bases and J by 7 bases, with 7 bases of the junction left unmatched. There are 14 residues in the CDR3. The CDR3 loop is CASSLQGAWNEQFF. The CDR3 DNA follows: TGTGCCAGCAGTCTTCAGGGGGCTTGGAATGAGCAGTTCTTC.

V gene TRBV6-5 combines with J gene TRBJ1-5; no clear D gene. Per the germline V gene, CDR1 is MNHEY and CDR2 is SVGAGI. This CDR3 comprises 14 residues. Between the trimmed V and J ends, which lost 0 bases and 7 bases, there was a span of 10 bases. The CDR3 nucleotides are TGTGCCAGCAGTTACTCGGAAAATTCCCAGCCCCAGCATTTT. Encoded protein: CASSYSENSQPQHF.

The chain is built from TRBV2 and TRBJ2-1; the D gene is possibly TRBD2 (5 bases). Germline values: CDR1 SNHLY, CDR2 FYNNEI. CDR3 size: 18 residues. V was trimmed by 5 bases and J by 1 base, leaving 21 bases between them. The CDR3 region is CASSTRSTISGSYNEQFF. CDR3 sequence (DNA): TGTGCCAGCAGTACGAGGTCTACTATCAGCGGATCCTACAATGAGCAGTTCTTC.

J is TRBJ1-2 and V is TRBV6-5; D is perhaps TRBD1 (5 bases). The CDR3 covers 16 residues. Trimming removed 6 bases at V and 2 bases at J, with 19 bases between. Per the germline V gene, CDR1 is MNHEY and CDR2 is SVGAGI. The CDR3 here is CASRQLTGGLNYGYTF. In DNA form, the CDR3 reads TGTGCCAGCAGGCAACTTACCGGGGGGTTGAACTATGGCTACACCTTC.

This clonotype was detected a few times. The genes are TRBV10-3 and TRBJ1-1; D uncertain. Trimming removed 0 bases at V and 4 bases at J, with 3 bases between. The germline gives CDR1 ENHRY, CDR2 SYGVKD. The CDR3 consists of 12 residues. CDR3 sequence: CAISESLTEAFF. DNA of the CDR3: TGTGCCATCAGTGAGTCGCTCACTGAAGCTTTCTTT.

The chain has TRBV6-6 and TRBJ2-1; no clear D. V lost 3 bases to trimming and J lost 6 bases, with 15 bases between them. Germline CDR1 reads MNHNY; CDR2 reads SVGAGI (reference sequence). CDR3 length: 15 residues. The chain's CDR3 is CASSYGLPAVNEQFF. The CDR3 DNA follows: TGTGCCAGCAGTTATGGGCTCCCCGCAGTCAATGAGCAGTTCTTC.

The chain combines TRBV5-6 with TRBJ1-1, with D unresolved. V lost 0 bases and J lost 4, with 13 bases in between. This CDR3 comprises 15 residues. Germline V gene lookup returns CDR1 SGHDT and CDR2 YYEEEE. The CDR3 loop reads CASSLVPDDSTEAFF. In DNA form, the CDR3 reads TGTGCCAGCAGCTTGGTACCGGATGATAGCACTGAAGCTTTCTTT.